This TCR beta chain was identified during a study of blood T cell repertoires in COVID-19. Background on the study: The cDNA or gDNA used as material had been derived from T cells, B-cell-depleted T cells, or PBMCs.

V lost 6 bases to trimming and J lost 9 bases, with 11 bases between them. Germline V CDR1 and CDR2: SNHLY, FYNNEI. The CDR3 spans 11 residues. Authors' methods: The assay estimated nucleated cells by amplifying reference gene primers. Data came from immunoSEQ multiplex PCR; TCRdb stores just in-frame clones and leaves some out. V and J calls and clone size are given by that table; D and trimming were obtained from the DNA. Among a few hundred thousand clones listed, roughly nine tenths were seen once. This chain links TRBV2 with TRBJ1-2, with D hard to call. The sample comprised PBMCs or T cells enriched from blood (not recorded which). The clonotype comes from a woman between 40 and 55 years old who had been exposed to COVID-19. The CDR3, as DNA: TGTGCCAGCAGGGGCTTCGGGAGCTACACCTTC. This encodes CASRGFGSYTF.